The clone carrying this T cell receptor beta chain was seen a handful of times. Its antigen is unidentified. Unique molecular identifiers were used in preparing the TCRbeta library. TCRdb recomputed calls from the PCR reads with MiXCR, one row per CDR3 protein. The sample records roughly 790,000 distinct CDR3 sequences, 15% to 20% being singletons. This record belongs to a study of T-cell reconstitution after alpha-beta-depleted transplantation in children. Study results and limitations: T-cell counts and diversity were attributed mostly to newly produced T cells one year after transplant. Where some patients showed high TCRbeta diversity at day 60, it came from recipient T cells and thymic progenitors that had survived.

The CDR3 consists of 14 residues. CDR1 MNHNS and CDR2 SASEGT come from the germline V gene. The V end was cut by 6 bases, the J end by 0 bases, with 12 bases between. The V gene is TRBV6-1, the J gene TRBJ2-7; D gene uncertain. The starting material was PBMCs, mostly from graft donor cells, obtained 360 days after TCRalphabeta/CD19-depleted stem cell transplant. This sequence originates from a male patient younger than 18 who had a stem cell transplant for acute lymphoblastic leukemia, so the T cells may come from the graft donor. The CDR3 sequence is CASRPDSSSYEQYF. The CDR3 DNA sequence: TGTGCCAGCAGACCCGACTCAAGCTCCTACGAGCAGTACTTC.